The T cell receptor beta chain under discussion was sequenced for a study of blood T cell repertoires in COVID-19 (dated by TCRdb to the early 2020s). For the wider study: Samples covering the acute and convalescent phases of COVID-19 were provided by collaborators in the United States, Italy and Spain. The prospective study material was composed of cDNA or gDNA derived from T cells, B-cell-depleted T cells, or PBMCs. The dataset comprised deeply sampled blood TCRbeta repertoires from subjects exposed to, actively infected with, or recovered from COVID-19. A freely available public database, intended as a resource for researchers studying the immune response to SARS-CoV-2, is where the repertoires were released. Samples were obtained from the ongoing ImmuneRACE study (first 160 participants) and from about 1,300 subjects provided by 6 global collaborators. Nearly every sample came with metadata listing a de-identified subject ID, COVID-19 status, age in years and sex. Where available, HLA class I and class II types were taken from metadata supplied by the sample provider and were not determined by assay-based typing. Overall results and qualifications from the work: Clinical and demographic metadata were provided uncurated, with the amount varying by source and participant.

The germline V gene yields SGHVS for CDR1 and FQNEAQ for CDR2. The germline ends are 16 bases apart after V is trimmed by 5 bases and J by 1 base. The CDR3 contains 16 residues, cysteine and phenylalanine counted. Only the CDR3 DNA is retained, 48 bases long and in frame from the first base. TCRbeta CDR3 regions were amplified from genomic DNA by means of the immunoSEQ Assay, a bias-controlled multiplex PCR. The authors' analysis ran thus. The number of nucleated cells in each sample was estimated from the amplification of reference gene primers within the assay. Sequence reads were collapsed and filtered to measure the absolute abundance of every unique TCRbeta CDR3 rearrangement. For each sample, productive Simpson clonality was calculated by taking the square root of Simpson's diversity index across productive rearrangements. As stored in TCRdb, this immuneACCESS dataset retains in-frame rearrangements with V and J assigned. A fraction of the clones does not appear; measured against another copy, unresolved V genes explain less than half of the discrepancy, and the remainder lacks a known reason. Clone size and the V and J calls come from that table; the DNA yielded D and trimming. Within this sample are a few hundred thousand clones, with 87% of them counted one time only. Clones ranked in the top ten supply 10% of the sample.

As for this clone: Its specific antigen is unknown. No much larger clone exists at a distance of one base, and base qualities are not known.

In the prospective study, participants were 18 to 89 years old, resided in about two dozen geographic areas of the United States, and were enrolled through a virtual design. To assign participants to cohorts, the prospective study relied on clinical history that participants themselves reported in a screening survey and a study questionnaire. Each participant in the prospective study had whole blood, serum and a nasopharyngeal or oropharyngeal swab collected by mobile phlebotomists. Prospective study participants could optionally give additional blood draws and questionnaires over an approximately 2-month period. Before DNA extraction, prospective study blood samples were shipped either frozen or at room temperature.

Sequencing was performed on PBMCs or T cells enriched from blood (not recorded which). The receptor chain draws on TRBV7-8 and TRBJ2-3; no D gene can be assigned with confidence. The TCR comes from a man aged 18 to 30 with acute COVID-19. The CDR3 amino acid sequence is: CASSKESLMGTDTQYF. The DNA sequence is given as TGTGCCAGCAGCAAAGAGTCCCTGATGGGCACAGATACGCAGTATTTT.